This is a list of T cell receptor beta chains from one sample in a study of CD8+CD57+ T cells in acquired aplastic anemia. TCRdb re-analysed the reads in MiXCR, keeping a single row per CDR3 protein. The sample carries approximately 180,000 distinct CDR3 sequences, 40% to 50% recorded once. Sequencing was done on a sample of sorted CD4+, CD8+, or CD8+CD57+ T cells (not recorded which) from PBMCs. The receptors were sampled from a human donor with aplastic anemia. CDR3s include the opening cysteine and the closing phenylalanine or tryptophan. A D gene is named only where the DNA matches it firmly. Some rows have no size entry. The others give once, few or many, or a class for an expanded clone.

v_call	d_call	j_call	clone_size	cdr3_aa	cdr3_nt
TRBV20-1	-	TRBJ2-1	many	CSAPPENRGGEQFF	TGCAGTGCCCCCCCGGAAAATCGTGGGGGTGAGCAGTTCTTC
TRBV19	TRBD1	TRBJ1-6	-	CASMATGTDNSPLHF	TGTGCCAGTATGGCAACGGGGACAGATAATTCACCCCTCCACTTT
TRBV5-1	-	TRBJ1-1	many	CASSRLTGLNTEAFF	TGCGCCAGCAGCCGACTCACCGGTCTGAACACTGAAGCTTTCTTT
TRBV2	-	TRBJ2-1	-	CASSPPDEQFF	TGTGCCAGCAGCCCCCCCGATGAGCAGTTCTTC
TRBV15	TRBD1	TRBJ2-1	-	CATSREWTGDYNEQFF	TGTGCCACCAGCAGAGAATGGACAGGCGATTACAATGAGCAGTTCTTC
TRBV2	-	TRBJ2-7	few	CAGRREDYEQYF	TGTGCCGGCAGAAGAGAGGACTACGAGCAGTACTTC
TRBV27	-	TRBJ1-3	few	CASSFRPSGNTIYF	TGTGCCAGCAGTTTCCGCCCTTCTGGAAACACCATATATTTT
TRBV12-3/TRBV12-4	TRBD2	TRBJ2-7	-	CASSTGTSGTYEQYF	TGTGCCAGCAGTACCGGGACTAGCGGGACCTACGAGCAGTACTTC
TRBV27	-	TRBJ2-1	-	CASSLQRTVSSYNEQFF	TGTGCCAGCAGTCTCCAACGGACTGTGAGCTCCTACAATGAGCAGTTCTTC
TRBV12-3/TRBV12-4	TRBD1	TRBJ2-2	many	CAIKGTGVTGELFF	TGTGCCATCAAGGGTACAGGGGTCACCGGGGAGCTGTTTTTT
TRBV9	TRBD2	TRBJ2-5	many	CASRTGTSEGETQYF	TGTGCCAGCAGGACTGGGACTAGTGAGGGAGAGACCCAGTACTTC
TRBV5-5	TRBD1	TRBJ1-5	once	CASSSGTGGSNQPQHF	TGTGCCAGCAGCTCTGGGACAGGGGGCAGCAATCAGCCCCAGCATTTT
TRBV18	TRBD1	TRBJ2-7	-	CASSPFSGQGQHEQYF	TGTGCCAGCTCACCTTTTTCGGGACAGGGACAGCACGAGCAGTACTTC
TRBV5-4	TRBD2	TRBJ2-1	many	CASSLLAGSYNEQFF	TGTGCCAGCAGCTTGCTAGCGGGGTCCTACAATGAGCAGTTCTTC
TRBV2	-	TRBJ2-3	-	CASSYLGAATYNEQYF	TGTGCCAGCAGTTACCTTGGGGCTGCAACCTACAATGAGCAGTATTTT
TRBV2	-	TRBJ1-3	-	CASIPDSFYGNTIYF	TGTGCCAGCATACCAGACAGCTTTTATGGAAACACCATATATTTT
TRBV2	-	TRBJ1-1	-	CASSRGTRAFF	TGTGCCAGCAGTCGGGGGACTCGAGCTTTCTTT
TRBV7-3	-	TRBJ2-5	-	CASSLTKAYWDETQYF	TGTGCCAGCAGCTTAACCAAGGCTTACTGGGACGAGACCCAGTACTTC
TRBV7-8	-	TRBJ1-2	-	CASSLGGAGYAF	TGTGCCAGCAGCTTAGGGGGGGCGGGCTACGCCTTC
TRBV2	TRBD1	TRBJ2-1	-	CASSVNRGSNEQFF	TGTGCCAGCAGTGTTAACAGGGGGTCGAATGAGCAGTTCTTC
TRBV7-9	TRBD1	TRBJ1-2	many	CASSLADRDYGYTF	TGTGCCAGCAGCTTAGCGGACAGGGACTATGGCTACACCTTC
TRBV25-1	-	TRBJ1-6	many	CASWGAAGSPLHF	TGTGCCAGCTGGGGGGCCGCGGGTTCACCCCTCCACTTT
TRBV7-3	-	TRBJ1-1	-	CASSRTRNTEAFF	TGTGCCAGCAGTCGTACAAGGAACACTGAAGCTTTCTTT
TRBV19	-	TRBJ1-5	many	CASSIDRFSNQPQHF	TGTGCCAGTAGTATAGACCGCTTTAGCAATCAGCCCCAGCATTTT
TRBV7-9	TRBD1	TRBJ1-6	many	CASSYGQGLALHF	TGTGCCAGCAGTTACGGACAGGGTCTCGCCCTCCACTTT
TRBV9	-	TRBJ1-5	-	CASSGDGRNQPQHF	TGTGCCAGCAGCGGGGACGGCCGCAATCAGCCCCAGCATTTT
TRBV29-1	-	TRBJ2-7	-	CSVGGGASYEQYF	TGCAGCGTGGGGGGGGGGGCTTCCTACGAGCAGTACTTC
TRBV6-2/TRBV6-3	TRBD2	TRBJ2-7	-	CASSYSLAGGYEQYF	TGTGCCAGCAGTTACTCGCTAGCGGGAGGCTACGAGCAGTACTTC
TRBV14	-	TRBJ1-5	-	CASSQTARDEETQHF	TGTGCCAGCAGCCAAACAGCCAGGGACGAAGAGACCCAGCATTTT
TRBV12-3/TRBV12-4	-	TRBJ1-5	-	CASTDLGQPQHF	TGTGCCAGCACTGACTTGGGACAGCCCCAGCATTTT
TRBV20-1	TRBD2	TRBJ2-3	many	CSAPRAYSGGAADTQYF	TGCAGTGCTCCCCGGGCCTATAGCGGGGGGGCTGCAGATACGCAGTATTTT
TRBV2	-	TRBJ1-5	once	CASSPEGEGQPQHF	TGTGCCAGCAGCCCCGAGGGGGAGGGTCAGCCCCAGCATTTT
TRBV10-1	TRBD1	TRBJ1-5	many	CASSGGTGANQPQHF	TGCGCCAGCAGTGGAGGGACAGGGGCCAATCAGCCCCAGCATTTT
TRBV19	TRBD2	TRBJ2-4	many	CASTGTSTKNIQYF	TGTGCCAGTACGGGGACTAGCACTAAAAACATTCAGTACTTC
TRBV20-1	-	TRBJ1-5	many	CSARGVSNQPQHF	TGCAGTGCTAGGGGGGTCAGCAATCAGCCCCAGCATTTT